The 14 T cell receptor beta chains below come from one sample, sequenced in a study of T cells in Graves' hyperthyroidism and ophthalmopathy. What was amplified from RNA transcripts were TCR beta CDR3 regions. Researchers ran a first-round RT-PCR on the TCR CDR3 using the HTBI primer set. TCRdb called the multiplex PCR reads again in MiXCR, with one record for every CDR3 protein. Of around 570,000 distinct CDR3 sequences in the sample, 15% to 20% were seen once. Sequencing was done on a sample of blood. The receptors derive from a man aged 35 to 55 with Graves' ophthalmopathy.

This clonotype has just a few counts. This chain connects TRBV3-1 to TRBJ2-1, with 9 bases identical to TRBD2. Germline V gene data show CDR1 as LGHDT and CDR2 as YNNKEL (reference sequence). The CDR3 has 13 amino acids. The J segment lost 15 bases and the V segment lost 0 bases, leaving 6 bases of the junction unmatched. The CDR3 nucleotides are TGTGCCAGCAGCCAAGATTTGGGACTAGCATGGTTCTTC. Protein product: CASSQDLGLAWFF.

At least ten counts were recorded for this clonotype. The chain links TRBV12-3 or TRBV12-4 to TRBJ1-1, with D hard to call. The ends were cut back, 2 bases at V and 2 bases at J, with 9 bases in the middle. This CDR3 has 14 residues. The CDR3 loop is CASSLRPGNTEAFF. CDR3 bases: TGTGCCAGCAGTTTAAGGCCGGGAAACACTGAAGCTTTCTTT.

This clonotype appeared many times. The genes are TRBV30 and TRBJ1-1; D gene uncertain. Trimming took 8 bases from V and 5 from J, leaving 18 bases between them. The CDR3 contains 13 residues. The germline V gene has CDR1 GTSNPN and CDR2 SVGIG (reference sequence). As DNA, the CDR3 is TGTGCCATTTCGGGTGGGTTGCGGACTGAAGCTTTCTTT. Translated, it gives CAISGGLRTEAFF.

The rearrangement uses TRBV20-1 and TRBJ2-5; 8 bases agree with TRBD2. CDR1 DFQATT and CDR2 SNEGSKA come from the germline V gene (reference sequence). With V trimmed by 7 bases and J by 2 bases, 15 bases remained unmatched. This CDR3 is 16 amino acids long. CDR3 amino acids: CSGGRLARGGQETQYF. The CDR3 DNA reads TGCAGTGGGGGGAGACTAGCGAGAGGAGGTCAAGAGACCCAGTACTTC.

V gene TRBV9 combines with J gene TRBJ1-4; possible D gene TRBD1, 6 bases. The V and J ends lost 0 bases and 2 bases respectively, with 23 bases between them. The CDR3 consists of 20 residues. Germline values: CDR1 SGDLS, CDR2 YYNGEE. The CDR3 region is CASSVGSGGATRVTNEKLFF. CDR3 coding DNA: TGTGCCAGCAGCGTAGGATCGGGGGGCGCGACGAGGGTCACTAATGAAAAACTGTTTTTT.

This clonotype was counted at least ten times. The CDR3 loop reads CASSQEIAGVSAFF. DNA of the CDR3: TGTGCCAGCAGCCAAGAGATCGCGGGGGTCTCAGCTTTCTTT. The chain uses TRBV3-1 and TRBJ1-1; D is perhaps TRBD1 (5 bases). Germline V lookup: CDR1 LGHDT, CDR2 YNNKEL (reference sequence). Between the trimmed V and J ends, which lost 0 bases and 10 bases, there was a span of 15 bases. The CDR3 is made up of 14 amino acids. The entire variable domain, with the rest obtained from reference TRBV3-1 and TRBJ1-1, is as follows: DTAVSQTPKYLVTQMGNDKSIKCEQNLGHDTMYWYKQDSKKFLKIMFSYNNKELIINETVPNRFSPKSPDKAHLNLHINSLELGDSAVYFCASSQEIAGVSAFFGQGTRLTVV.

Many counts were recorded for this clonotype. The rearrangement links TRBV5-8 to TRBJ2-1; 11 nucleotides agree with TRBD2. Trimming at V came to 4 bases and at J to 10 bases, leaving 7 bases not matched to a gene. The CDR3 is 14 amino acids. Germline CDR1 reads SGHTS; CDR2 reads YDEGEE. For the CDR3, the DNA is TGTGCCAGCAGCATTAGCGGGGGGGTAAGGGAGCAGTTCTTC. Protein product: CASSISGGVREQFF.

This clonotype was picked up many times. The CDR3: CASSQGLSQETQYF. CDR3 nucleotide sequence: TGTGCCAGCAGCCAAGGGCTGAGCCAAGAGACCCAGTACTTC. The V gene is TRBV3-1, the J gene TRBJ2-5; D gene ambiguous. V was trimmed by 1 base and J by 1 base, leaving 7 bases between them. CDR1 and CDR2 (germline): LGHDT, YNNKEL (reference sequence). The CDR3 spans 14 residues.

This clonotype has ten or more counts. V is TRBV7-2 and J is TRBJ1-4, with D uncertain. Per germline, CDR1 SGHTA and CDR2 FQGNSA. Trimming shortened V by 4 bases and J by 0 bases, and 9 bases separated the two germline ends. The length of the CDR3 is 15 residues. In nucleotides, the CDR3 is TGTGCCAGCAGCTCAAACGGTGCAACTAATGAAAAACTGTTTTTT. Residues: CASSSNGATNEKLFF.

DNA of the CDR3: TGCGCCAGCAGCTTGGAAGTCCCGGGACAGGGAAACACCATATATTTT. The encoded protein is CASSLEVPGQGNTIYF. This chain joins TRBV5-1 and TRBJ1-3, with 7 nucleotides matching TRBD1. CDR1 and CDR2 (germline): SGHRS, YFSETQ. Trimming at V came to 0 bases and at J to 4 bases, leaving 7 bases not matched to a gene. This CDR3 is 16 amino acids long.

The V and J genes are TRBV3-1 and TRBJ2-5, with 11 bases lining up with TRBD2. CDR1 is LGHDT, CDR2 YNNKEL, per germline (reference sequence). The CDR3 totals 16 residues. V lost 7 bases, J lost 7 bases, and 14 bases stayed unmatched. CDR3 in amino acids: CASIADRTSGSWTQYF. The CDR3 DNA sequence: TGTGCCAGCATCGCCGATCGGACTAGCGGGTCCTGGACCCAGTACTTC.

This clonotype was observed many times. The chain uses TRBV7-8 and TRBJ1-5; 7 bases map to TRBD1. CDR1 and CDR2 from the germline V gene are SGHVS and FQNEAQ. V shed 4 bases, J shed 2 bases, and the junction held 11 bases outside the gene matches. The CDR3 has 17 residues. CDR3 sequence: CASSSGQGERGNQPQHF. CDR3 DNA sequence: TGTGCCAGCAGCTCCGGGCAGGGGGAGAGGGGCAATCAGCCCCAGCATTTT.

The V gene is TRBV7-2, the J gene TRBJ2-7; 9 bases fit TRBD2. Germline values: CDR1 SGHTA, CDR2 FQGNSA. CDR3 length equals 17 residues. The trim removed 4 bases at V and 7 bases at J, leaving 17 bases unmatched. The CDR3 protein is CASSSRSTSGVGGEQYF. The CDR3 bases are TGTGCCAGCAGCTCGCGATCGACTAGCGGAGTGGGGGGTGAGCAGTACTTC. Complete variable domain (other parts from reference TRBV7-2 and TRBJ2-7): GAGVSQSPSNKVTEKGKDVELRCDPISGHTALYWYRQSLGQGLEFLIYFQGNSAPDKSGLPSDRFSAERTGGSVSTLTIQRTQQEDSAVYLCASSSRSTSGVGGEQYFGPGTRLTVT.

The table lists this clonotype with a few counts. J is TRBJ1-1 and V is TRBV10-3; 9 nucleotides agree with TRBD1. CDR1 is ENHRY and CDR2 is SYGVKD in the germline V gene. The CDR3 extends over 14 amino acids. V shed 6 bases, J shed 5 bases, and the junction held 7 bases outside the gene matches. DNA for the CDR3: TGTGCCATCAGGAGGACAGGGGAAGGGACTGAAGCTTTCTTT. Encoded protein: CAIRRTGEGTEAFF.